The source of this T cell receptor beta chain is a study of T cells after yellow fever vaccination. Per germline, CDR1 DFQATT and CDR2 SNEGSKA (reference sequence). The CDR3 extends over 15 amino acids. Universal primer sites and UMIs were introduced during 5'RACE template-switching synthesis of TCR cDNA. TCRdb called the 5' RACE reads again in MiXCR, with one record for every CDR3 protein. The table lists about 310,000 distinct CDR3 sequences, around 4% of them singletons, with 20% to 25% in the top ten. There are a few counts of this clonotype. The TCR originated in a man aged 18 to 29 who received the YFV17D yellow fever vaccine. V is TRBV20-1 and J is TRBJ2-4; TRBD2 matches 8 bases. Source: PBMCs, taken on the day of the yellow fever booster vaccination. CDR3 DNA sequence: TGCAGCGCGCCCAAGGTGGAGCGGGGGCAAAACATTCAGTACTTC. Translating it yields CSAPKVERGQNIQYF.